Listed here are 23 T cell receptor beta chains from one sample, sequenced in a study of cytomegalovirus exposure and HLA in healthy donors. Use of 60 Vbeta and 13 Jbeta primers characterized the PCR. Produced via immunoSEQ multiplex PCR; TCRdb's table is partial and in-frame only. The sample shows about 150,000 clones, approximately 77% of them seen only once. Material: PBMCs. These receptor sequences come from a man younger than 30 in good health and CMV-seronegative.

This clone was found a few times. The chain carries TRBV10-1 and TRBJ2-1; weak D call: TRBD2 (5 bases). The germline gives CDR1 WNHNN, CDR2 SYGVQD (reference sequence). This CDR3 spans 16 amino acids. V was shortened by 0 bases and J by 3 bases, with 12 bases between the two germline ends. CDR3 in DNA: TGCGCCAGCAGTGAGTCGATTCCAGGAGGCTACAATGAGCAGTTCTTC. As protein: CASSESIPGGYNEQFF.

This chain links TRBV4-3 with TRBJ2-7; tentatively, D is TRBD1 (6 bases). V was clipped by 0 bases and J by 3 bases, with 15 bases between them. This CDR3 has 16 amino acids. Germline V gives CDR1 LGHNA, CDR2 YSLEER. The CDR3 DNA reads TGCGCCAGCAGCCAAGATCAAATAGGACAGCGCTACGAGCAGTACTTC. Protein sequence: CASSQDQIGQRYEQYF.

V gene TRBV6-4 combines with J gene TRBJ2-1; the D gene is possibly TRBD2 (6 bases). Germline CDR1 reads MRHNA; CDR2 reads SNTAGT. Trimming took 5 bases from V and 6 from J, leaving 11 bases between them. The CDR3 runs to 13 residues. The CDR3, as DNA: TGTGCCAGCAGTACCCGACTAGGCAATGAGCAGTTCTTC. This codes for CASSTRLGNEQFF.

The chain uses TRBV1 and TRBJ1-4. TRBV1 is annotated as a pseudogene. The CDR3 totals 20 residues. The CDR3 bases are TGCACCAGCAGCCAAGAGGGTGTTACAGAGATGGAGGCAACTAATGAAAAACTGTTTTTT. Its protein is CTSSQEGVTEMEATNEKLFF.

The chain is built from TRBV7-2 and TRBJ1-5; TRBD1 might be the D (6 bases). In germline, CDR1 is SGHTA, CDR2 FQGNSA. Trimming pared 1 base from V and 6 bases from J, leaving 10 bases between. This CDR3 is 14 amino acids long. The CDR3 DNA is TGTGCCAGCAGCTTAGACAGGGTGGGTCAGCCCCAGCATTTT. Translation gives CASSLDRVGQPQHF.

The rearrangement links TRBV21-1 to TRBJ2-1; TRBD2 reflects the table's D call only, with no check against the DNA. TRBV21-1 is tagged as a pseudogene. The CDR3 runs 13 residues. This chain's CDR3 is CASSSQLAPEQFF. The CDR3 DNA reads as TGTGCCAGCAGCTCTCAACTAGCCCCAGAGCAGTTCTTC.

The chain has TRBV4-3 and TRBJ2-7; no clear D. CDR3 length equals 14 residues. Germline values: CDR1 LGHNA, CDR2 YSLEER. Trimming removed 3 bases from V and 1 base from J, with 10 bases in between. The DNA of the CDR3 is TGCGCCAGCAGCCAGTGGGCAGGATCCTACGAGCAGTACTTC. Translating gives CASSQWAGSYEQYF.

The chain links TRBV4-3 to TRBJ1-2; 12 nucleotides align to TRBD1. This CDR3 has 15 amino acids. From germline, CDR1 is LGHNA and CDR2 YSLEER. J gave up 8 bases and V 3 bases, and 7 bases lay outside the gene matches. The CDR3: CASSHPGQGARGYTF. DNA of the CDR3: TGCGCCAGCAGCCATCCGGGACAGGGGGCGCGAGGCTACACCTTC.

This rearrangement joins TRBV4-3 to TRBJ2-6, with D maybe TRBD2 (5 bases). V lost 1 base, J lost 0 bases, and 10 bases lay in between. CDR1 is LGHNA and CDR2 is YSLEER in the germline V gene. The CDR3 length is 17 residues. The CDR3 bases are TGCGCCAGCAGCCAAGGGAGGCTCGACTCTGGGGCCAACGTCCTGACTTTC. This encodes CASSQGRLDSGANVLTF.

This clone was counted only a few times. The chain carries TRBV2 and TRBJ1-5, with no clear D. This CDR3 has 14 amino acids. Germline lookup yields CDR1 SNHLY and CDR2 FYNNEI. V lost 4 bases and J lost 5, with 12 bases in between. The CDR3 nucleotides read TGTGCCAGCAGTGCGGGGTCTGAGCATCAGCCCCAGCATTTT. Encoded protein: CASSAGSEHQPQHF.

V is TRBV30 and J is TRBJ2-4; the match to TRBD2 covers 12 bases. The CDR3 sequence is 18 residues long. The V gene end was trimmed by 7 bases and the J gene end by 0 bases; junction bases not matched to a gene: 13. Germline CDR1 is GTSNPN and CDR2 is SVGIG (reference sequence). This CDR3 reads CAFLPTSGRTVAKNIQYF. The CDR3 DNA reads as TGTGCCTTCCTCCCTACTAGCGGGAGGACTGTAGCCAAAAACATTCAGTACTTC.

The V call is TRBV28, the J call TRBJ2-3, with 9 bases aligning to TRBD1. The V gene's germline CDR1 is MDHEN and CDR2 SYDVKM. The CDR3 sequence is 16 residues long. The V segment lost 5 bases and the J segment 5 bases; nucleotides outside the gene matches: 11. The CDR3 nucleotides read TGTGCCAGCAGTACCGGGACAGGGCTGTATAGAGATACGCAGTATTTT. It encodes CASSTGTGLYRDTQYF.

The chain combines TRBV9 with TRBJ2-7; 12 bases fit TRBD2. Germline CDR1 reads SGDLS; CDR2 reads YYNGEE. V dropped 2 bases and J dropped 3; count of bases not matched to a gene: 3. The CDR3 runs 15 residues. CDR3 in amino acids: CASSVGTSGRYEQYF. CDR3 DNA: TGTGCCAGCAGCGTCGGGACTAGCGGGCGCTACGAGCAGTACTTC.

This CDR3 reads CASSLETRLMNYGYTF. Written as DNA, the CDR3 is TGTGCCAGCAGCTTAGAGACACGGCTGATGAACTATGGCTACACCTTC. J is TRBJ1-2 and V is TRBV7-2, with no clear D. CDR1 is SGHTA and CDR2 is FQGNSA in the germline V gene. The CDR3 runs 16 residues. Trimming stripped 1 base from V and 2 bases from J, with 14 bases between.

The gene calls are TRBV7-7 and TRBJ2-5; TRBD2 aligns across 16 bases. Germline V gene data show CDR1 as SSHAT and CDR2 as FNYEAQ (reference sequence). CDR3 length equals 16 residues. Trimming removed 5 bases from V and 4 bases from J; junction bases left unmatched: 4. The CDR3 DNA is TGTGCCAGCAGCCCGGGACTAGCGGGAGGGGGAGAGACCCAGTACTTC. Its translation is CASSPGLAGGGETQYF.

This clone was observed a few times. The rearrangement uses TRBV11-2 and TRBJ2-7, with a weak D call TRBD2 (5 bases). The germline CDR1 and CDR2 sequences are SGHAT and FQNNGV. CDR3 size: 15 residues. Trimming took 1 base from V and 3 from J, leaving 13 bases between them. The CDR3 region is CASSLGSNAGYEQYF. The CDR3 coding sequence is TGTGCCAGCAGCTTAGGCTCTAACGCGGGCTACGAGCAGTACTTC.

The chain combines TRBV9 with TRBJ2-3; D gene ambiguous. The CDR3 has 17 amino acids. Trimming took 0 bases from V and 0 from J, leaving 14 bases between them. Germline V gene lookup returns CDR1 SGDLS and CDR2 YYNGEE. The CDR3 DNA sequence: TGTGCCAGCAGCGTAGCGCCAACATTCCTCAGCACAGATACGCAGTATTTT. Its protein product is CASSVAPTFLSTDTQYF.

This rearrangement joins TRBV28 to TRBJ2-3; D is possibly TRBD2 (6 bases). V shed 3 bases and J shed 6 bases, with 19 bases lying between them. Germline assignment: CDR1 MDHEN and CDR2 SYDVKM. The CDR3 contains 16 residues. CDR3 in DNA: TGTGCCAGCAGTTTCTTTTGGGAGGCCCATACCGATACGCAGTATTTT. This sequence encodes CASSFFWEAHTDTQYF.

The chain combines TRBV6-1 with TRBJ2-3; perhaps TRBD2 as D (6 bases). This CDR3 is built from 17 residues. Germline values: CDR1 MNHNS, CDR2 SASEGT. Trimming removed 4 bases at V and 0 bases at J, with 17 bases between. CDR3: CASSAGLGRSSTDTQYF. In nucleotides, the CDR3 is TGTGCCAGCAGTGCGGGACTTGGTCGTTCTAGCACAGATACGCAGTATTTT.

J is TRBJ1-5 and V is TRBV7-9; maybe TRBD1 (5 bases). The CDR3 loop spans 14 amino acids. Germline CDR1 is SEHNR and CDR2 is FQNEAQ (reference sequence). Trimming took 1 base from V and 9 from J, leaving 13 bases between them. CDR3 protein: CASSLGTSFGPQHF. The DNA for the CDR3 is TGTGCCAGCAGCTTAGGGACATCTTTCGGGCCCCAGCATTTT.

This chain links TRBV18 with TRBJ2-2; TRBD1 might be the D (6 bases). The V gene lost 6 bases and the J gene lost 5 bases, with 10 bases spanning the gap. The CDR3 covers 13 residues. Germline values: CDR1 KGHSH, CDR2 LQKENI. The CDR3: CASSSDRTGELFF. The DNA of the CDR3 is TGTGCCAGCTCGTCGGACAGAACCGGGGAGCTGTTTTTT.

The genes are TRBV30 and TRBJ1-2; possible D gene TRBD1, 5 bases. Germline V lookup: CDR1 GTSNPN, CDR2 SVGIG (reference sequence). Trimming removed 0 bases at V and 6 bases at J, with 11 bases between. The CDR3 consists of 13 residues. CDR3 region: CAWSVEGLDGYTF. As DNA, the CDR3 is TGTGCCTGGAGTGTGGAGGGGCTCGATGGCTACACCTTC. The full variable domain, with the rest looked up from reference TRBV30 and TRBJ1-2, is SQTIHQWPATLVQPVGSPLSLECTVEGTSNPNLYWYRQAAGRGLQLLFYSVGIGQISSEVPQNLSASRPQDRQFILSSKKLLLSDSGFYLCAWSVEGLDGYTFGSGTRLTVV.

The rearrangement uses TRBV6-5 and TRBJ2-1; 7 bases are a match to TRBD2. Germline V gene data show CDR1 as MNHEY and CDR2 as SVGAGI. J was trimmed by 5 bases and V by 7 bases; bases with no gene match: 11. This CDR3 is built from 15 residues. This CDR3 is CASTRGREIDNEQFF. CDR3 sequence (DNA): TGTGCCAGCACCCGAGGGAGGGAGATCGACAATGAGCAGTTCTTC.